The clone carrying this T cell receptor (beta chain) was observed a single time. CDR1 LGHNA and CDR2 YSLEER come from the germline V gene. This CDR3 comprises 14 residues. V dropped 1 base and J dropped 8 bases, with 14 bases sitting between them. The data derive from a study of blood T cell repertoires in COVID-19. At the level of the study: Donors in the United States, Italy and Spain gave samples during acute or convalescent COVID-19. Nucleic acid was either cDNA or gDNA, and it came from T cells, B-cell-depleted T cells, or PBMCs.

Those enrolled in Seattle joined during active infection and were followed longitudinally afterward. The authors' processing: Amplified reference gene primers provided the basis for estimating nucleated cell counts. Profiling relied on immunoSEQ multiplex PCR, and the TCRdb table lists in-frame clones only, not all of them. V, J and clone size are taken as reported in that table, and D and trimming were inferred from the DNA itself. The sample comprises approximately 250,000 clones, roughly 85% of which are singletons, and 4% to 6% rests with the top ten. The genes are TRBV4-3 and TRBJ1-2, with TRBD1 as a possible D gene (6 bases). The clonotype was recovered from a man aged 50-60 years with COVID-19, enrolled during active disease. The sample comprised peripheral blood. The CDR3 region is CASSQGPGESGYTF. In nucleotides, the CDR3 is TGCGCCAGCAGCCAAGGTCCAGGGGAGAGCGGCTACACCTTC.